A selection of T cell receptor beta chains follows, all from one sample in a study of T-cell reconstitution after alpha-beta-depleted transplantation in children. TCRdb re-analysed the PCR reads in MiXCR, keeping a single row per CDR3 protein. The table includes about 400,000 distinct CDR3 sequences, over 20% detected once. The specimen comprised PBMCs from the stem cell graft donor, sampled from the stem cell graft. The receptors come from a human donor who donated a stem cell graft to a child with acute myeloid leukemia. The CDR3 runs from the conserved cysteine through the conserved F or W. Each record gives: V gene, D gene, clone size, J gene, CDR3 protein, CDR3 DNA. D genes are given only for firm matches. Size values are once, few and many counts, or a class for expanded clones, and some rows have none.

V gene: TRBV27
D gene: TRBD2
clone size: NA
J gene: TRBJ2-5
CDR3 protein: CASSFLAGGEETQYF
CDR3 DNA: TGTGCCAGCAGTTTTCTAGCGGGAGGGGAAGAGACCCAGTACTTC

V gene: TRBV29-1
D gene: NA
clone size: NA
J gene: TRBJ2-1
CDR3 protein: CSVLSGTVYNEQFF
CDR3 DNA: TGCAGCGTCCTTTCGGGGACTGTGTACAATGAGCAGTTCTTC

V gene: TRBV12-3/TRBV12-4
D gene: NA
clone size: few
J gene: TRBJ2-7
CDR3 protein: CASRPRIGTYEQYF
CDR3 DNA: TGTGCCAGCCGGCCGCGGATAGGAACCTACGAGCAGTACTTC

V gene: TRBV12-3/TRBV12-4
D gene: NA
clone size: many
J gene: TRBJ2-5
CDR3 protein: CASSYQETQYF
CDR3 DNA: TGCGCCAGCAGCTACCAAGAGACCCAGTACTTC

V gene: TRBV7-2
D gene: NA
clone size: NA
J gene: TRBJ2-7
CDR3 protein: CASKGRGVGAISYEQYF
CDR3 DNA: TGTGCCAGCAAAGGGCGAGGAGTCGGGGCCATATCCTACGAGCAGTACTTC

V gene: TRBV12-3/TRBV12-4
D gene: TRBD1
clone size: few
J gene: TRBJ2-1
CDR3 protein: CASNLGTGVNEQFF
CDR3 DNA: TGTGCCAGCAACCTCGGGACAGGGGTCAATGAGCAGTTCTTC

V gene: TRBV15
D gene: TRBD1
clone size: NA
J gene: TRBJ2-7
CDR3 protein: CATSKEGQGVYEQYF
CDR3 DNA: TGTGCCACCAGCAAAGAAGGACAGGGGGTCTACGAGCAGTACTTC

V gene: TRBV20-1
D gene: TRBD2
clone size: many
J gene: TRBJ2-2
CDR3 protein: CSARAGTSGDTGELFF
CDR3 DNA: TGCAGTGCTAGAGCCGGGACTAGCGGAGACACCGGGGAGCTGTTTTTT

V gene: TRBV29-1
D gene: NA
clone size: few
J gene: TRBJ1-1
CDR3 protein: CSVEQGGSAFF
CDR3 DNA: TGCAGCGTTGAACAGGGTGGATCAGCTTTCTTT

V gene: TRBV20-1
D gene: NA
clone size: many
J gene: TRBJ2-1
CDR3 protein: CSARRVGGNEQFF
CDR3 DNA: TGCAGTGCTAGGAGGGTCGGCGGCAATGAGCAGTTCTTC

V gene: TRBV15
D gene: TRBD2
clone size: few
J gene: TRBJ2-5
CDR3 protein: CATSTPRNSGRPTQYF
CDR3 DNA: TGTGCCACCAGCACCCCTCGAAATAGCGGGAGGCCTACCCAGTACTTC

V gene: TRBV5-1
D gene: NA
clone size: NA
J gene: TRBJ2-7
CDR3 protein: CASSLQSKGLYEQYF
CDR3 DNA: TGCGCCAGCAGCTTGCAGTCTAAGGGGCTCTACGAGCAGTACTTC

V gene: TRBV20-1
D gene: NA
clone size: NA
J gene: TRBJ2-1
CDR3 protein: CSARDLSIRAYNEQFF
CDR3 DNA: TGCAGTGCTAGAGATCTCAGCATTCGGGCCTACAATGAGCAGTTCTTC

V gene: TRBV25-1
D gene: NA
clone size: many
J gene: TRBJ2-7
CDR3 protein: CASSEDWGNSVTYEQYF
CDR3 DNA: TGTGCCAGCAGTGAGGATTGGGGCAATTCGGTGACCTACGAGCAGTACTTC

V gene: TRBV20-1
D gene: NA
clone size: many
J gene: TRBJ2-1
CDR3 protein: CSAIPPSSSYNEQFF
CDR3 DNA: TGCAGTGCTATCCCTCCTTCGAGCTCCTACAATGAGCAGTTCTTC

V gene: TRBV29-1
D gene: TRBD1
clone size: NA
J gene: TRBJ2-3
CDR3 protein: CSVEGQGSTDTQYF
CDR3 DNA: TGCAGCGTTGAAGGACAGGGGAGCACAGATACGCAGTATTTT

V gene: TRBV29-1
D gene: TRBD1
clone size: NA
J gene: TRBJ1-2
CDR3 protein: CSVGTGGSGYTF
CDR3 DNA: TGCAGCGTAGGGACAGGGGGAAGTGGCTACACCTTC

V gene: TRBV3-1
D gene: TRBD2
clone size: NA
J gene: TRBJ2-3
CDR3 protein: CASSPEGLPAGLTDTQYF
CDR3 DNA: TGTGCCAGCAGCCCCGAAGGGTTACCAGCGGGACTCACAGATACGCAGTATTTT

V gene: TRBV6-5
D gene: NA
clone size: many
J gene: TRBJ2-7
CDR3 protein: CASSYSIRSSYEQYF
CDR3 DNA: TGTGCCAGCAGTTACTCGATACGGAGCTCCTACGAGCAGTACTTC

V gene: TRBV6-5
D gene: TRBD1
clone size: NA
J gene: TRBJ1-2
CDR3 protein: CASSSGQGYYGYTF
CDR3 DNA: TGTGCCAGCAGCTCGGGACAGGGATATTATGGCTACACCTTC

V gene: TRBV27
D gene: TRBD1
clone size: NA
J gene: TRBJ2-7
CDR3 protein: CASSRDRAAYEQYF
CDR3 DNA: TGTGCCAGCAGTAGGGACAGGGCGGCCTACGAGCAGTACTTC

V gene: TRBV20-1
D gene: TRBD1
clone size: NA
J gene: TRBJ1-1
CDR3 protein: CSASMDRGDNTEAFF
CDR3 DNA: TGCAGTGCTAGTATGGACAGGGGTGATAACACTGAAGCTTTCTTT

V gene: TRBV4-1
D gene: NA
clone size: few
J gene: TRBJ1-2
CDR3 protein: CASSPSGLYGYTF
CDR3 DNA: TGCGCCAGCAGCCCCTCAGGACTTTATGGCTACACCTTC

V gene: TRBV5-1
D gene: NA
clone size: few
J gene: TRBJ1-6
CDR3 protein: CASSKENYNSPLHF
CDR3 DNA: TGCGCCAGCAGCAAAGAGAACTATAATTCACCCCTCCACTTT

V gene: TRBV25-1
D gene: NA
clone size: many
J gene: TRBJ2-1
CDR3 protein: CASSEFRGTTDEQFF
CDR3 DNA: TGTGCCAGCAGTGAATTTCGTGGTACTACGGATGAGCAGTTCTTC

V gene: TRBV12-3/TRBV12-4
D gene: NA
clone size: few
J gene: TRBJ2-7
CDR3 protein: CASSQAHEQYF
CDR3 DNA: TGTGCCAGCAGTCAAGCCCACGAGCAGTACTTC

V gene: TRBV12-3/TRBV12-4
D gene: NA
clone size: many
J gene: TRBJ1-5
CDR3 protein: CASSDMSNQPQHF
CDR3 DNA: TGTGCCAGCAGTGATATGAGCAATCAGCCCCAGCATTTT

V gene: TRBV9
D gene: NA
clone size: NA
J gene: TRBJ2-2
CDR3 protein: CASSVGATGELFF
CDR3 DNA: TGTGCCAGCAGCGTAGGGGCGACCGGGGAGCTGTTTTTT

V gene: TRBV20-1
D gene: TRBD1
clone size: many
J gene: TRBJ1-5
CDR3 protein: CSAVRGRDQPQHF
CDR3 DNA: TGCAGTGCGGTCAGGGGGCGCGATCAGCCCCAGCATTTT

V gene: TRBV7-9
D gene: NA
clone size: once
J gene: TRBJ2-5
CDR3 protein: CASSWVREETQYF
CDR3 DNA: TGTGCCAGCAGTTGGGTCCGGGAGGAGACCCAGTACTTC

V gene: TRBV4-1
D gene: TRBD2
clone size: NA
J gene: TRBJ2-1
CDR3 protein: CASSQGTSSFNEQFF
CDR3 DNA: TGCGCCAGCAGCCAAGGGACTAGCTCTTTCAATGAGCAGTTCTTC

V gene: TRBV7-6
D gene: TRBD2
clone size: few
J gene: TRBJ2-2
CDR3 protein: CASSPVGLATRGTGELFF
CDR3 DNA: TGTGCCAGCAGCCCAGTAGGACTAGCGACCCGAGGGACCGGGGAGCTGTTTTTT

V gene: TRBV20-1
D gene: NA
clone size: many
J gene: TRBJ2-3
CDR3 protein: CSASAGSTDTQYF
CDR3 DNA: TGCAGTGCTAGTGCGGGGAGCACAGATACGCAGTATTTT

V gene: TRBV20-1
D gene: NA
clone size: many
J gene: TRBJ2-5
CDR3 protein: CSARAGTLQETQYF
CDR3 DNA: TGCAGTGCTAGAGCCGGGACTTTACAAGAGACCCAGTACTTC